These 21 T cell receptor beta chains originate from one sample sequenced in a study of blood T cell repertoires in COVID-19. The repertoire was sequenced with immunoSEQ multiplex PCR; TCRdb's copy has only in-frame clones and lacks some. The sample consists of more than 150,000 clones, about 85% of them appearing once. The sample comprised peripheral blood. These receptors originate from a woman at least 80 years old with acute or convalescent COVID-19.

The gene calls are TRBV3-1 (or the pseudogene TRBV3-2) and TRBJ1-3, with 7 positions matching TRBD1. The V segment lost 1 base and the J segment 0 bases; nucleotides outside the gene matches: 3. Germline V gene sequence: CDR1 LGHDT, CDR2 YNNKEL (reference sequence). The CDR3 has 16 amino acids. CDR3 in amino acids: CASSQGTGASGNTIYF. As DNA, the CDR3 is TGTGCCAGCAGCCAAGGAACAGGGGCCTCTGGAAACACCATATATTTT.

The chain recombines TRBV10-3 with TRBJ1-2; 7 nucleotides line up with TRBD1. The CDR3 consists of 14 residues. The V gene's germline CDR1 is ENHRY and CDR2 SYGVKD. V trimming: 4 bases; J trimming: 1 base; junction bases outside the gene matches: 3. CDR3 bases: TGTGCCATCAGTGCGGGACAGCTTAACTATGGCTACACCTTC. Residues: CAISAGQLNYGYTF.

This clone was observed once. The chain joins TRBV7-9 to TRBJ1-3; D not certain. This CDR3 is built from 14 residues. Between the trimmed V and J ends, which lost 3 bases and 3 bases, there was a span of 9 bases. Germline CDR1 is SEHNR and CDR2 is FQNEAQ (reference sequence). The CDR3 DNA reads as TGTGCCAGCAGCTTTACCGGAGGTGGAAACACCATATATTTT. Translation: CASSFTGGGNTIYF.

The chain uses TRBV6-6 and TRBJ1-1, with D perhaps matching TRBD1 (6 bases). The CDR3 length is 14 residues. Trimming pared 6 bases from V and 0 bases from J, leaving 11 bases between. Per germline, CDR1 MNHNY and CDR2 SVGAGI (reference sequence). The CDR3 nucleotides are TGTGCCAGCAGGAAACAGGGCCTGAACACTGAAGCTTTCTTT. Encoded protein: CASRKQGLNTEAFF.

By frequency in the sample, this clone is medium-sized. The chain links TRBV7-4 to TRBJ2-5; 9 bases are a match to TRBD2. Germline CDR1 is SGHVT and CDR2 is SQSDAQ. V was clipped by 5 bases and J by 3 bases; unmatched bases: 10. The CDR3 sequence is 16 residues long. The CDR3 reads CASSMPCGLAKETQYF. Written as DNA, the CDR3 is TGTGCCAGCAGCATGCCGTGTGGACTAGCGAAAGAGACCCAGTACTTC. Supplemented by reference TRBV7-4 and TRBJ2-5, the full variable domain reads GAGVSQSPRYKVAKRGRDVALRCDSISGHVTLYWYRQTLGQGSEVLTYSQSDAQRDKSGRPSGRFSAERPERSVSTLKIQRTEQGDSAVYLCASSMPCGLAKETQYFGPGTRLLVL.

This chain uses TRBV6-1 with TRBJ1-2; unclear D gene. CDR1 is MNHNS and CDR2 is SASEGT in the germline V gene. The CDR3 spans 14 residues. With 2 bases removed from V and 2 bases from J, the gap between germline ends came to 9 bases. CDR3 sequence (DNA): TGTGCCAGCAGTGAACGGGGTTCAAACTATGGCTACACCTTC. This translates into CASSERGSNYGYTF.

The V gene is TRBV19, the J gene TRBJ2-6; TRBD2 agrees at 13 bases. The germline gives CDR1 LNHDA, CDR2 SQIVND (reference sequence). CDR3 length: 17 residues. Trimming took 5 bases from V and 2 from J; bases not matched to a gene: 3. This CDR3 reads CASSRLAGGTGANVLTF. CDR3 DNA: TGTGCCAGTAGTCGACTAGCGGGGGGTACTGGGGCCAACGTCCTGACTTTC.

The CDR3 protein is CASSLGPRNTGELFF. In nucleotides, the CDR3 is TGTGCCAGCAGCTTAGGTCCGAGGAACACCGGGGAGCTGTTTTTT. V usage is TRBV7-9 and J usage is TRBJ2-2; no clear D gene. The germline V gene encodes CDR1 SEHNR and CDR2 FQNEAQ (reference sequence). V lost 1 base, J lost 1 base, and 7 bases lay in between. This CDR3 has 15 amino acids. The entire variable domain, with the rest obtained from reference TRBV7-9 and TRBJ2-2, is as follows: DTGVSQNPRHKITKRGQNVTFRCDPISEHNRLYWYRQTLGQGPEFLTYFQNEAQLEKSRLLSDRFSAERPKGSFSTLEIQRTEQGDSAMYLCASSLGPRNTGELFFGEGSRLTVL.

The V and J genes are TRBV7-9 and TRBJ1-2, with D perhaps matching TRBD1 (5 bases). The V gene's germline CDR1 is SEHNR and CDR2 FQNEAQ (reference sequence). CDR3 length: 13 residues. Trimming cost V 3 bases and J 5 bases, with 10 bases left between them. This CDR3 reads CASSFREGYGYTF. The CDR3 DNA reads TGTGCCAGCAGCTTCAGGGAGGGTTATGGCTACACCTTC.

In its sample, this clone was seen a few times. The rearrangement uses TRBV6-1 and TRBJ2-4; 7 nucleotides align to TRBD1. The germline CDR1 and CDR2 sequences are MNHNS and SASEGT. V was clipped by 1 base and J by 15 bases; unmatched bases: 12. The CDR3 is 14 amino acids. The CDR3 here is CASSEDDRAPGPYF. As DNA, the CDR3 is TGTGCCAGCAGTGAAGACGACAGGGCCCCAGGGCCGTACTTC.

The CDR3, as DNA: TGTGCCATCAGTGACGGACTAGCGGGAGGAGAGCAGTACTTC. It encodes CAISDGLAGGEQYF. This chain links TRBV10-3 with TRBJ2-7, with 14 bases matching TRBD2. Germline CDR1 reads ENHRY; CDR2 reads SYGVKD. This CDR3 has 14 residues. V lost 3 bases to trimming and J lost 7 bases; unmatched junction nucleotides: 2.

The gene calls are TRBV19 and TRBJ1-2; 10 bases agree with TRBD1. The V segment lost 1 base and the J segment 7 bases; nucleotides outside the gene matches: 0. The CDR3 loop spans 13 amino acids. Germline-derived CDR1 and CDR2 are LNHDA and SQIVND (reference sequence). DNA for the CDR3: TGTGCCAGTAGTATAGGGACAGGGGGTGGCTACACCTTC. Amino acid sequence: CASSIGTGGGYTF.

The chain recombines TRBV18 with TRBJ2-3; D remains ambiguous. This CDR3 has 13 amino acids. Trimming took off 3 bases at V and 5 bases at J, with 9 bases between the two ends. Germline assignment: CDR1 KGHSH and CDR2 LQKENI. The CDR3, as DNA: TGTGCCAGCTCACCGGTCCTAGTAGATACGCAGTATTTT. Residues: CASSPVLVDTQYF.

CDR3 DNA sequence: TGTGCCAGCAGCCTTTCGGGGAGCGGGCGGACCGGGGAGCTGTTTTTT. This translates into CASSLSGSGRTGELFF. The rearrangement links TRBV11-3 to TRBJ2-2; D possibly corresponds to TRBD2 (6 bases). V was shortened by 5 bases and J by 5 bases, with 18 bases between the two germline ends. The CDR3 extends over 16 amino acids. CDR1 and CDR2 from the germline V gene are SGHNT and YENEEA.

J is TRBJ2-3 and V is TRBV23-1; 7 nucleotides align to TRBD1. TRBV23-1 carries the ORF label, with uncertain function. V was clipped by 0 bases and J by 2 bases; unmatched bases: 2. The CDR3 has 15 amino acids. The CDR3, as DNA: TGCGCCAGCAGTCAATCCGGGACAGCCACAGATACGCAGTATTTT. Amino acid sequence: CASSQSGTATDTQYF.

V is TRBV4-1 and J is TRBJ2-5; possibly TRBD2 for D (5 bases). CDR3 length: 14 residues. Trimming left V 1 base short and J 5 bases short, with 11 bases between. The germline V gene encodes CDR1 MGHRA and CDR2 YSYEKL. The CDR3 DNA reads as TGCGCCAGCAGCCAAGCCACTAGGGCGGAGACCCAGTACTTC. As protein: CASSQATRAETQYF.

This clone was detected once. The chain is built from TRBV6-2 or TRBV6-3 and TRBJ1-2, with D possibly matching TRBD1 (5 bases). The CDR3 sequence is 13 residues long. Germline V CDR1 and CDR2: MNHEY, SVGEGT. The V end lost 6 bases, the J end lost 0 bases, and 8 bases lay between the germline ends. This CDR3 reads CASSGAANYGYTF. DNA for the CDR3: TGTGCCAGCAGCGGGGCGGCTAACTATGGCTACACCTTC.

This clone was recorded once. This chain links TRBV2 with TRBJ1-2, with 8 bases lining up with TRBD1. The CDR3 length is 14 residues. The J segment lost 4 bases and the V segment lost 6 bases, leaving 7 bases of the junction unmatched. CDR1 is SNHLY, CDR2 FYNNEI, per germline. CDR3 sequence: CASSQIGQGYGYTF. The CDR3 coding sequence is TGTGCCAGCAGCCAAATCGGACAGGGCTATGGCTACACCTTC.

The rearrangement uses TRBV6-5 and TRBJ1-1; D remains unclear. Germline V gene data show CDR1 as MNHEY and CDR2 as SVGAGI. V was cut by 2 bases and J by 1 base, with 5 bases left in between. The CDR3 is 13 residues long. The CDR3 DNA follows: TGTGCCAGCAGTTACCGTAAGAACACTGAAGCTTTCTTT. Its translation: CASSYRKNTEAFF.

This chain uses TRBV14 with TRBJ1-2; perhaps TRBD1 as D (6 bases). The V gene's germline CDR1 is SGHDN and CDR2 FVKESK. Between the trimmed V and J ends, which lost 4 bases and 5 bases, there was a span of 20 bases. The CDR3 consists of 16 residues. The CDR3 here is CASSPRSGHLTYGYTF. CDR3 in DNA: TGTGCCAGCAGCCCCCGCTCGGGACATCTAACTTATGGCTACACCTTC.

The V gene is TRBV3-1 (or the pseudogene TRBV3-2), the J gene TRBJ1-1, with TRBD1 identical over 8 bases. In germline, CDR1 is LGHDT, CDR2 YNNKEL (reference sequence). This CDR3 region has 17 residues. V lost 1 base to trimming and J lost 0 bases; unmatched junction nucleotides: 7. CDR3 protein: CASSQGGAQGVNTEAFF. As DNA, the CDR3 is TGTGCCAGCAGCCAAGGTGGCGCACAGGGGGTGAACACTGAAGCTTTCTTT.